This T cell receptor (beta chain) was recorded in a study of cytomegalovirus exposure and HLA in healthy donors. The germline V gene encodes CDR1 LNHDA and CDR2 SQIVND (reference sequence). Trimming shortened V by 4 bases and J by 11 bases, and 21 bases separated the two germline ends. This CDR3 has 16 residues. Repertoires were generated with immunoSEQ multiplex PCR, while TCRdb's copy carries only in-frame clones and drops some. The table has 120,000 or so clones, roughly 88% seen once; the top ten hold roughly 1.4%. This sequence joins TRBV19 and TRBJ1-6; a weak D match, TRBD1 (6 bases). This sequence originates from a woman aged 30 to 39 in good health and CMV-seropositive. Material: PBMCs. The CDR3 here is CASSTTFSDRPPPLHF. CDR3 DNA sequence: TGTGCCAGTAGTACTACTTTCTCGGACAGACCGCCACCCCTCCACTTT. Full variable domain (outside the CDR3, taken from reference TRBV19 and TRBJ1-6): DGGITQSPKYLFRKEGQNVTLSCEQNLNHDAMYWYRQDPGQGLRLIYYSQIVNDFQKGDIAEGYSVSREKKESFPLTVTSAQKNPTAFYLCASSTTFSDRPPPLHFGNGTRLTVT.